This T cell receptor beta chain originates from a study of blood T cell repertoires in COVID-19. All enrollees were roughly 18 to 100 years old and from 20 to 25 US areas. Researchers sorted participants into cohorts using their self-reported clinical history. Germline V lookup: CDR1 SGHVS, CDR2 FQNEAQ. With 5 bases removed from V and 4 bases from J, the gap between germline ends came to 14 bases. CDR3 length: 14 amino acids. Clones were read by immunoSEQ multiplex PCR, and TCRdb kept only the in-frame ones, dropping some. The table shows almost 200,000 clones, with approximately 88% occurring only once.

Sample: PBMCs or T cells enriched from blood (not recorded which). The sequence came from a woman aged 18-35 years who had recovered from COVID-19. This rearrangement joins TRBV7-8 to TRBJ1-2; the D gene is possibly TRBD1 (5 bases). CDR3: CASSPLRGGYGYTF. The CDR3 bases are TGTGCCAGCAGCCCGCTCCGGGGGGGCTATGGCTACACCTTC.